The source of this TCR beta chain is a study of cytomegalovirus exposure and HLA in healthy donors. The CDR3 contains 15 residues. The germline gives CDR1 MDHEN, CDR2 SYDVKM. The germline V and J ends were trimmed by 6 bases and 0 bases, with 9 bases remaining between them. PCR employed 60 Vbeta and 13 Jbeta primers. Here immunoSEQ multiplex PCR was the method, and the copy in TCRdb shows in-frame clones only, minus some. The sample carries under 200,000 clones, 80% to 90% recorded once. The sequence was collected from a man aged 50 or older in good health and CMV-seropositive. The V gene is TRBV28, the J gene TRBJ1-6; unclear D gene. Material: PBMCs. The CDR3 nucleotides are TGTGCCAGCAGCTCAGTTAACTCCTATAATTCACCCCTCCACTTT. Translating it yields CASSSVNSYNSPLHF.